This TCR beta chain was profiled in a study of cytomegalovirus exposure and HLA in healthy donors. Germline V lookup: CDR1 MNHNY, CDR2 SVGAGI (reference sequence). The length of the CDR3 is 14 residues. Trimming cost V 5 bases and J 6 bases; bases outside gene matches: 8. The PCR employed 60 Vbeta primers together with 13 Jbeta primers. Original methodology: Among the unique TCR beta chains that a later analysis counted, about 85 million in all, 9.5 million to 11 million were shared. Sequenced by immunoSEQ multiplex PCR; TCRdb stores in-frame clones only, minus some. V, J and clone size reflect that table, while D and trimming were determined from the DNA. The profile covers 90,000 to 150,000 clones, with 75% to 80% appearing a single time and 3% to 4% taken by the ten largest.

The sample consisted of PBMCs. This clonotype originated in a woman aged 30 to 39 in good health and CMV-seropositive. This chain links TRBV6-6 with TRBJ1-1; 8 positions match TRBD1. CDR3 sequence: CASSQDRAIAEAFF. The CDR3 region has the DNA TGTGCCAGCAGTCAGGACAGGGCGATCGCTGAAGCTTTCTTT.